The next 30 T cell receptor beta chains were all read from a single sample in a study of shared clonotypes between healthy human individuals. Some clones are missing from TCRdb's copy, which holds only in-frame ones; the method was immunoSEQ multiplex PCR. The profile shows roughly 660,000 clones, 90% of them singletons. Sequencing was carried out using memory CD8+ T cells from PBMCs. The subset: CD45RO+ cells pooled with CCR7-negative TemRA cells. Every receptor here comes from a man aged 18-30 years in good health. Some clones in this sample may be carry-over from other donors' samples.

J is TRBJ2-7 and V is TRBV19, with D unresolved. The CDR3 is 14 amino acids. The germline CDR1 and CDR2 sequences are LNHDA and SQIVND (reference sequence). Trimming removed 6 bases from V and 5 bases from J, with 17 bases in between. The CDR3: CASSEESRLDEQYF. The CDR3 nucleotides are TGTGCCAGTAGCGAGGAAAGCCGGCTCGACGAGCAGTACTTC.

V usage is TRBV4-1 and J usage is TRBJ2-2, with D unclear. This CDR3 region has 15 residues. Germline assignment: CDR1 MGHRA and CDR2 YSYEKL. V lost 0 bases, J lost 4 bases, and 9 bases lay in between. DNA of the CDR3: TGCGCCAGCAGCCAAGACAGGCGGTCCACCGGGGAGCTGTTTTTT. Translation gives CASSQDRRSTGELFF.

This rearrangement joins TRBV5-1 to TRBJ2-7; D remains unclear. The CDR3 extends over 15 amino acids. Trimming pared 3 bases from V and 2 bases from J, leaving 15 bases between. CDR1 and CDR2 (germline): SGHRS, YFSETQ. The CDR3 DNA is TGCGCCAGCAGCTCCCTTCCGTCCCTCACCTACGAGCAGTACTTC. Translation gives CASSSLPSLTYEQYF.

J is TRBJ2-7 and V is TRBV11-2, with D perhaps matching TRBD1 or TRBD2 (5 bases each). There are 16 residues in the CDR3. CDR1 and CDR2 from the germline V gene are SGHAT and FQNNGV. V lost 1 base to trimming and J lost 2 bases, with 15 bases between them. The DNA of the CDR3 is TGTGCCAGCAGCTTAGTTGGGCCGAGGGGTACCTACGAGCAGTACTTC. Amino acids: CASSLVGPRGTYEQYF.

This clone has more than one count but fewer than ten. The rearrangement links TRBV30 to TRBJ2-2; no definite D call. CDR3 length: 10 amino acids. Germline V gives CDR1 GTSNPN, CDR2 SVGIG (reference sequence). The V and J ends lost 7 bases and 3 bases respectively, with 3 bases between them. CDR3 nucleotide sequence: TGTGCCTACTACACCGGGGAGCTGTTTTTT. This encodes CAYYTGELFF.

The chain employs TRBV5-6 and TRBJ2-7; a possible D gene is TRBD1 (5 bases). Germline-derived CDR1 and CDR2 are SGHDT and YYEEEE. V was pared by 0 bases and J by 2 bases, with 15 bases between. The CDR3 extends over 16 amino acids. DNA for the CDR3: TGTGCCAGCAGCTTGGCGCCAGCCAGGGCCCCCTACGAGCAGTACTTC. It codes for CASSLAPARAPYEQYF.

J is TRBJ2-2 and V is TRBV5-1; D gene ambiguous. Trimming left V 0 bases short and J 3 bases short, with 0 bases between. This CDR3 has 12 amino acids. Per germline, CDR1 SGHRS and CDR2 YFSETQ. The CDR3 reads CASSLDTGELFF. In DNA, the CDR3 is TGCGCCAGCAGCTTGGACACCGGGGAGCTGTTTTTT.

The V gene is TRBV28, the J gene TRBJ2-7, with 11 bases fitting TRBD2. The CDR3 sequence is 15 residues long. V lost 8 bases, J lost 3 bases, and 9 bases stayed unmatched. Germline CDR1 MDHEN, CDR2 SYDVKM. In DNA form, the CDR3 reads TGTGCCAGCGAGTCTGGGACTAGCGGTTTCTACGAGCAGTACTTC. Translating it yields CASESGTSGFYEQYF.

The chain employs TRBV5-4 and TRBJ2-5; the match to TRBD2 covers 7 bases. The CDR3 has 15 amino acids. The V gene's germline CDR1 is SGHNT and CDR2 YYREEE (reference sequence). V lost 0 bases, J lost 11 bases, and 13 bases stayed unmatched. The CDR3 loop reads CASSLERDRPSQQYF. The CDR3 bases are TGTGCCAGCAGCTTGGAGCGGGACCGCCCTAGTCAGCAGTACTTC.

The chain is built from TRBV5-5 and TRBJ1-4, with D hard to call. From germline, CDR1 is SGHKS and CDR2 YYEKEE (reference sequence). Trimming cost V 2 bases and J 0 bases, with 11 bases left between them. The CDR3 has 16 amino acids. Written as DNA, the CDR3 is TGTGCCAGCAGCTTCGAATCCCTCGCAACTAATGAAAAACTGTTTTTT. As protein: CASSFESLATNEKLFF.

This clone occurred once. The chain employs TRBV7-9 and TRBJ2-5; 7 positions match TRBD1. The DNA end favors TRBJ2-7, so the J call may be wrong. Per germline, CDR1 SEHNR and CDR2 FQNEAQ (reference sequence). The CDR3 sequence is 15 residues long. The CDR3 DNA reads as TGTGCCAGCAGCGCTGAGACAGGGCGAACCTACGAGCAGTACTTC. Translated, it gives CASSAETGRTYEQYF.

The CDR3 DNA sequence: TGCAGCGTTGCCCCGGGACAGGGTCGGGCGGAGACCCAGTACTTC. It yields the protein CSVAPGQGRAETQYF. The V call is TRBV29-1, the J call TRBJ2-5, with 9 bases matching TRBD1. In germline, CDR1 is SQVTM, CDR2 ANQGSEA. With 4 bases clipped from V and 5 bases from J, the junction kept 11 bases outside the gene matches. The CDR3 runs to 15 residues.

The rearrangement links TRBV19 to TRBJ1-5; no reliable D call. Germline lookup yields CDR1 LNHDA and CDR2 SQIVND (reference sequence). Trimming cost V 6 bases and J 6 bases, with 12 bases left between them. The CDR3 runs to 13 residues. DNA of the CDR3: TGTGCCAGTAGCTTCTTTTCCGGTCAGCCCCAGCATTTT. Its protein is CASSFFSGQPQHF.

This clone was detected only a few times. The chain carries TRBV28 and TRBJ1-6; perhaps TRBD1 as D (5 bases). The CDR3 spans 14 residues. With 2 bases removed from V and 7 bases from J, the gap between germline ends came to 9 bases. The germline CDR1 and CDR2 sequences are MDHEN and SYDVKM. DNA for the CDR3: TGTGCCAGCAGTTTAGGACATCGGAATTCACCCCTCCACTTT. Translating gives CASSLGHRNSPLHF.

The gene calls are TRBV27 and TRBJ1-2; D gene ambiguous. Germline loops: CDR1 MNHEY, CDR2 SMNVEV (reference sequence). This CDR3 is 14 amino acids long. The V and J ends lost 3 bases and 4 bases respectively, with 12 bases between them. This CDR3 is CASSFTSSTYGYTF. The CDR3 nucleotides are TGTGCCAGCAGTTTCACTTCTTCTACCTATGGCTACACCTTC.

The V gene is TRBV28, the J gene TRBJ1-2; a possible D gene is TRBD1 (5 bases). Trimming pared 6 bases from V and 6 bases from J, leaving 20 bases between. This CDR3 is 15 amino acids long. Germline V lookup: CDR1 MDHEN, CDR2 SYDVKM. CDR3 nucleotide sequence: TGTGCCAGCAGCTCACAGGCGCCGGGCTTCCATGGCTACACCTTC. Protein sequence: CASSSQAPGFHGYTF.

This chain links TRBV28 with TRBJ2-1; possible D gene TRBD2, 5 bases. Germline CDR1 and CDR2: MDHEN and SYDVKM. Trimming shortened V by 3 bases and J by 9 bases, and 18 bases separated the two germline ends. The CDR3 spans 15 residues. The CDR3 is CASSFYLEVGGEQFF. DNA of the CDR3: TGTGCCAGCAGTTTCTACCTAGAAGTTGGAGGTGAGCAGTTCTTC.

A note on this clone: Other DNA variants within this sample encode the same CDR3. The rearrangement uses TRBV6-6 and TRBJ2-7; TRBD2 aligns across 10 bases. Germline V lookup: CDR1 MNHNY, CDR2 SVGAGI (reference sequence). J was trimmed by 3 bases and V by 0 bases; bases with no gene match: 2. This CDR3 is 15 amino acids long. CDR3 DNA sequence: TGTGCCAGCAGTTACTCGTCTAGCGGGAGCTACGAGCAGTACTTC. Its translation: CASSYSSSGSYEQYF.

This clone was detected a few times. The chain couples TRBV9 to TRBJ1-5; D is unclear. Trimming pared 3 bases from V and 0 bases from J, leaving 10 bases between. CDR3 size: 15 residues. Germline V gene lookup returns CDR1 SGDLS and CDR2 YYNGEE. The CDR3 DNA follows: TGTGCCAGCAGCGAGGCACCCACTAGCAATCAGCCCCAGCATTTT. Its protein product is CASSEAPTSNQPQHF. The variable domain in full, completed from reference TRBV9 and TRBJ1-5, reads DSGVTQTPKHLITATGQRVTLRCSPRSGDLSVYWYQQSLDQGLQFLIQYYNGEERAKGNILERFSAQQFPDLHSELNLSSLELGDSALYFCASSEAPTSNQPQHFGDGTRLSIL.

The V gene is TRBV9, the J gene TRBJ2-7; D is unclear. V shed 3 bases and J shed 3 bases, with 10 bases lying between them. The CDR3 contains 13 residues. From germline, CDR1 is SGDLS and CDR2 YYNGEE. CDR3 sequence: CASSADWDYEQYF. The CDR3 nucleotides read TGTGCCAGCAGCGCCGACTGGGACTACGAGCAGTACTTC.

The chain's CDR3 is CASSPPLARSGEQFF. The CDR3 DNA sequence: TGTGCCAGCAGCCCCCCCTTGGCTAGAAGTGGTGAGCAGTTCTTC. V gene TRBV13 combines with J gene TRBJ2-1; D unclear. CDR1 PRHDT and CDR2 FYEKMQ come from the germline V gene (reference sequence). With 5 bases removed from V and 9 bases from J, the gap between germline ends came to 20 bases. This CDR3 contains 15 residues.

The gene calls are TRBV27 and TRBJ2-1; 7 bases are shared with TRBD1. With 4 bases clipped from V and 0 bases from J, the junction kept 21 bases outside the gene matches. CDR3 length: 21 amino acids. Germline V gene lookup returns CDR1 MNHEY and CDR2 SMNVEV (reference sequence). The CDR3, as DNA: TGTGCCAGCAGTTACCCCCGGGACAGCCTTAGGGACGGCCTCTCCTACAATGAGCAGTTCTTC. Protein product: CASSYPRDSLRDGLSYNEQFF.

This clone was observed once. The V gene is TRBV7-8, the J gene TRBJ2-1; a weak D match, TRBD2 (6 bases). V was trimmed by 5 bases and J by 8 bases, leaving 22 bases between them. CDR1 and CDR2 from the germline V gene are SGHVS and FQNEAQ. This CDR3 has 16 amino acids. CDR3 residues: CASSRFIREVKDEQFF. The DNA for the CDR3 is TGTGCCAGCAGCCGATTTATCAGGGAGGTAAAGGATGAGCAGTTCTTC. Supplemented by reference TRBV7-8 and TRBJ2-1, the full variable domain reads GAGVSQSPRYKVAKRGQDVALRCDPISGHVSLFWYQQALGQGPEFLTYFQNEAQLDKSGLPSDRFFAERPEGSVSTLKIQRTQQEDSAVYLCASSRFIREVKDEQFFGPGTRLTVL.

V is TRBV9 and J is TRBJ1-3, with D possibly being TRBD1 (5 bases). Trimming took 4 bases from V and 0 from J, leaving 8 bases between them. The CDR3 is 14 residues long. The germline V gene encodes CDR1 SGDLS and CDR2 YYNGEE. CDR3 residues: CASSPGGSGNTIYF. CDR3 sequence (DNA): TGTGCCAGCAGCCCCGGGGGCTCTGGAAACACCATATATTTT.

The rearrangement joins TRBV25-1 to TRBJ2-7; 14 positions match TRBD2. Losses at the gene ends were 4 bases for V and 5 bases for J; bases not matched to a gene: 10. In germline, CDR1 is MGHDK, CDR2 SYGVNS. The CDR3 runs to 17 residues. CDR3 DNA sequence: TGTGCCAGCAGTGCCCGGGGACTAGCGGGAGCTCATAACGAGCAGTACTTC. Protein sequence: CASSARGLAGAHNEQYF.

The chain carries TRBV29-1 and TRBJ2-1; tentative D call: TRBD2 (6 bases). CDR3 length: 9 residues. From germline, CDR1 is SQVTM and CDR2 ANQGSEA. Trimming removed 0 bases at V and 15 bases at J, with 6 bases between. The CDR3 here is CSVEDGGFF. The CDR3 coding sequence is TGCAGCGTTGAAGACGGGGGGTTCTTC.

The chain recombines TRBV7-3 with TRBJ2-1, with D tentatively TRBD2 (6 bases). The CDR3 covers 14 residues. Trimming removed 2 bases at V and 8 bases at J, with 13 bases between. From germline, CDR1 is SGHTA and CDR2 FQGTGA. The CDR3 sequence is CASSLSGSGHEQFF. The DNA of the CDR3 is TGTGCCAGCAGCTTATCGGGTAGCGGCCATGAGCAGTTCTTC.

The gene calls are TRBV19 and TRBJ2-7, with 10 bases identical to TRBD1. Trimming cost V 2 bases and J 3 bases; bases outside gene matches: 4. Germline V gives CDR1 LNHDA, CDR2 SQIVND (reference sequence). The CDR3 extends over 15 amino acids. This CDR3 is CASSIRDRGGYEQYF. The CDR3 DNA follows: TGTGCCAGTAGTATACGGGACAGGGGAGGCTACGAGCAGTACTTC.

V and J are TRBV4-1 and TRBJ2-7; TRBD1 aligns across 7 bases. This CDR3 region has 14 residues. V lost 1 base and J lost 3; bases outside the gene matches: 3. Germline assignment: CDR1 MGHRA and CDR2 YSYEKL. The CDR3 reads CASSQGQGYYEQYF. The CDR3 region has the DNA TGCGCCAGCAGCCAAGGACAGGGTTACTACGAGCAGTACTTC.

V gene TRBV7-2 combines with J gene TRBJ2-7; 8 nucleotides match TRBD1. The V gene end was trimmed by 2 bases and the J gene end by 2 bases; junction bases not matched to a gene: 5. Germline CDR1 is SGHTA and CDR2 is FQGNSA. The CDR3 contains 15 residues. The CDR3 region is CASSLSGGPAYEQYF. The DNA of the CDR3 is TGTGCCAGCAGCTTATCAGGGGGCCCCGCCTACGAGCAGTACTTC.